The 5 T cell receptor beta chains below were found in one sample sequenced in a study of regulatory T cells in long-lasting Graves disease. Relying on iRepertoire HTBI primers and Arm-PCR of CDR3 regions, the team built TCR beta libraries. TCRdb recomputed calls from the multiplex PCR reads with MiXCR, one row per CDR3 protein. Among around 420,000 distinct CDR3 sequences listed, 15% were seen once. Time point noted: newly diagnosed GD, antithyroid drugs for less than 3 months. RNA extracted from PBMCs served as the sequencing template. These records were also assigned to another study, of T cells in Graves' hyperthyroidism and ophthalmopathy.

Sequencing used peripheral blood mononuclear cells (PBMCs), obtained at new diagnosis, from a patient treated with antithyroid drugs. The receptors here all came from a woman aged 40 to 50 with Graves disease.

The genes are TRBV7-9 and TRBJ2-7, with a weak D call TRBD2 (5 bases). The CDR3 loop spans 13 amino acids. Germline V CDR1 and CDR2: SEHNR, FQNEAQ (reference sequence). Trimming left V 5 bases short and J 4 bases short, with 12 bases between. In DNA, the CDR3 is TGTGCCAGCAGCAAAAGCCGGGGTTACGAGCAGTACTTC. It is translated as CASSKSRGYEQYF.

This clonotype was observed many times. This sequence joins TRBV19 and TRBJ2-5; D is possibly TRBD1 (5 bases). Per the germline V gene, CDR1 is LNHDA and CDR2 is SQIVND (reference sequence). CDR3 length: 12 residues. Trimming cost V 4 bases and J 5 bases, with 8 bases left between them. The CDR3 sequence: CASSKGRETQYF. CDR3 DNA: TGTGCCAGTAGTAAGGGGCGGGAGACCCAGTACTTC.

This clonotype occurred a few times. The chain employs TRBV12-3 or TRBV12-4 and TRBJ2-3; TRBD2 is a possible D gene (6 bases). The length of the CDR3 is 14 residues. Trimming cost V 10 bases and J 3 bases, with 17 bases left between them. CDR3 loop: CATTPSAGTDTQYF. DNA of the CDR3: TGTGCCACCACCCCTAGCGCGGGGACAGATACGCAGTATTTT.

A note on this clonotype: A much larger clonotype is one base distant, so this may be a read error. This chain uses TRBV2 with TRBJ2-2; D perhaps matches TRBD2 (5 bases). Trimming left V 4 bases short and J 2 bases short, with 14 bases between. Looked up from germline, CDR1 is SNHLY and CDR2 is FYNNEI. This CDR3 comprises 16 residues. The CDR3 nucleotides are TGTGCCAGCAGTGTGCGGGTTACCGCCAACACCGGGGAGCTGTTTTTT. Translation: CASSVRVTANTGELFF.

This clonotype was observed many times. V and J are TRBV7-9 and TRBJ1-2; TRBD1 aligns across 10 bases. In germline, CDR1 is SEHNR, CDR2 FQNEAQ (reference sequence). The CDR3 loop spans 15 amino acids. V lost 4 bases and J lost 4; bases outside the gene matches: 6. CDR3 in amino acids: CASSSPDRGVYGYTF. The DNA for the CDR3 is TGTGCCAGCAGCTCCCCGGACAGGGGGGTCTATGGCTACACCTTC. Looking up the rest from reference TRBV7-9 and TRBJ1-2 gives the full variable domain: DTGVSQNPRHKITKRGQNVTFRCDPISEHNRLYWYRQTLGQGPEFLTYFQNEAQLEKSRLLSDRFSAERPKGSFSTLEIQRTEQGDSAMYLCASSSPDRGVYGYTFGSGTRLTVV.